This T cell receptor (beta chain) appears in the sequencing data of a study of blood T cells in healthy people across ages. Looking at the study overall: With template switching, about one barcoded beta molecule was captured per two T cells. Findings and caveats of the study: Investigators treated diversity estimates from one million T cells as underestimates. Greater diversity and more naive CD4+ cells were seen in long-lived donors than in aged donors.

Trimming took off 0 bases at V and 2 bases at J, with 7 bases between the two ends. Germline-derived CDR1 and CDR2 are GTSNPN and SVGIG (reference sequence). The CDR3 contains 13 residues. Concerning this clonotype itself: Its antigen is unidentified.

A sample-barcoded 5' primer and a J-beta primer mix were used in a second PCR of roughly 6 to 12 cycles. TCRdb used MiXCR to reprocess the 5' RACE reads, holding one entry per CDR3 protein. The repertoire holds nearly 1 million distinct CDR3 sequences, 51% seen once, with 20% to 25% in the top ten. This clonotype was sampled from a woman aged 60-75 years in good health. The V gene is TRBV30, the J gene TRBJ2-5; D gene unclear. The specimen sequenced was blood. Here the CDR3 DNA reads TGTGCCTGGAGTGTGATGATTCAAGAGACCCAGTACTTC. It translates to CAWSVMIQETQYF.